The present entry profiles one T cell receptor (beta chain) with its context. Its antigen is not identified. The entry originates in a study of T cell responses to AZD1222 COVID-19 vaccine. Study-wide background: The analysis combined second doses at about 4 or about 12 weeks.

Method: immunoSEQ multiplex PCR; TCRdb's copy keeps in-frame clones and lacks some. This table holds around 180,000 clones, 94% found once. The germline V and J ends were trimmed by 1 base and 0 bases, with 7 bases remaining between them. The length of the CDR3 is 14 residues. Germline CDR1 is SGHNT and CDR2 is YYREEE (reference sequence). Study-level points and caveats: Seropositive AZD1222 recipients at baseline numbered only 5 or 6. After two AZD1222 doses, spike-specific TCR breadth and depth rose versus day 0. Clonal diversity was possibly underestimated, and white British individuals and females predominated among donors.

The chain is built from TRBV5-4 and TRBJ1-1; D is unclear. This material consisted of peripheral blood, taken on day 0 of AZD1222 vaccination. This clonotype was sampled from an adult in good health. The CDR3 reads CASSLWPLNTEAFF. DNA of the CDR3: TGTGCCAGCAGCTTGTGGCCGCTGAACACTGAAGCTTTCTTT. The full variable domain, rest sourced from reference TRBV5-4 and TRBJ1-1, is ETGVTQSPTHLIKTRGQQVTLRCSSQSGHNTVSWYQQALGQGPQFIFQYYREEENGRGNFPPRFSGLQFPNYSSELNVNALELDDSALYLCASSLWPLNTEAFFGQGTRLTVV.